This TCR beta chain was documented in a study of blood T cell repertoires in COVID-19. Across the whole study: The samples span acute and convalescent COVID-19 from the United States, Italy and Spain.

How the authors handled the data: It was from reference gene primer amplification that nucleated cell counts were estimated. Assay: immunoSEQ multiplex PCR; the TCRdb copy retains only in-frame clones and omits some. V, J and clone size are taken as reported in that table, and D and trimming were inferred from the DNA itself. Of 150,000 to 200,000 clones in the sample, around 82% were seen once. CDR1 and CDR2 from the germline V gene are SGHDN and FVKESK. The CDR3 extends over 17 amino acids. V lost 3 bases, J lost 4 bases, and 18 bases lay in between. Recruits, aged about 18 to 100 years, lived in roughly 22 US areas.

The clonotype comes from a woman aged 55-70 years with acute COVID-19. Sequenced material: PBMCs or T cells enriched from blood (not recorded which). The chain joins TRBV14 to TRBJ1-4; maybe TRBD1 (6 bases). CDR3 sequence (DNA): TGTGCCAGCAGCCAGACCAGGTTGCAGGGGCATAATGAAAAACTGTTTTTT. Encoded protein: CASSQTRLQGHNEKLFF.